These 25 T cell receptor beta chains were sequenced from one sample in a study of blood T cell repertoires in COVID-19. The data were produced by immunoSEQ multiplex PCR, yet TCRdb's version contains in-frame clones alone and is incomplete. Counted here are about 120,000 clones, 78% occurring once; the ten biggest clones make up about 2.1%. The sequenced sample consisted of peripheral blood. The receptors originated from a man in his 70s with acute or convalescent COVID-19.

V usage is TRBV11-2 and J usage is TRBJ1-6; possibly TRBD1 for D (6 bases). From germline, CDR1 is SGHAT and CDR2 FQNNGV. The V end was cut by 1 base, the J end by 7 bases, with 17 bases between. The CDR3 totals 17 residues. In DNA form, the CDR3 reads TGTGCCAGCAGCTTAGTAGCGAACAGGGTACCCAATTCACCCCTCCACTTT. This encodes CASSLVANRVPNSPLHF.

This chain joins TRBV6-6 and TRBJ2-1, with 9 bases lining up with TRBD2. This CDR3 region has 13 residues. V shed 6 bases and J 5 bases; nucleotides not matched to a gene: 2. CDR1 is MNHNY, CDR2 SVGAGI, per germline (reference sequence). The CDR3 sequence is CASSLAGNNEQFF. CDR3 bases: TGTGCCAGCAGCCTAGCGGGAAACAATGAGCAGTTCTTC.

This CDR3 reads CASSSGGEGSPLHF. The CDR3 DNA is TGTGCCAGCAGTTCAGGTGGAGAGGGATCACCCCTCCACTTT. The V gene is TRBV6-2 or TRBV6-3, the J gene TRBJ1-6, with D uncertain. Germline V CDR1 and CDR2: MNHEY, SVGEGT. This CDR3 contains 14 residues. Trimming left V 4 bases short and J 10 bases short, with 14 bases between.

J is TRBJ2-3 and V is TRBV18, with 7 bases that match TRBD1. Germline values: CDR1 KGHSH, CDR2 LQKENI. The CDR3 consists of 14 residues. Losses at the gene ends were 4 bases for V and 4 bases for J; bases not matched to a gene: 5. The DNA for the CDR3 is TGTGCCAGCTCACGGACAGGCGGCGCAGATACGCAGTATTTT. Its translation is CASSRTGGADTQYF.

The chain links TRBV6-1 to TRBJ1-2; 8 bases fit TRBD1. The CDR3 sequence is 17 residues long. Germline assignment: CDR1 MNHNS and CDR2 SASEGT. The V and J ends lost 1 base and 4 bases, in that order; junction bases with no gene match: 11. The CDR3 DNA sequence: TGTGCCAGCAGTGAAGGACAGGGGAGGGGACTAGCCTATGGCTACACCTTC. Protein product: CASSEGQGRGLAYGYTF.

V usage is TRBV7-2 and J usage is TRBJ1-1; 8 nucleotides match TRBD1. The V gene's germline CDR1 is SGHTA and CDR2 FQGNSA. The CDR3 loop spans 14 amino acids. V gave up 5 bases and J gave up 5 bases; unmatched junction bases: 7. The CDR3 here is CASSGGQVGTEAFF. As DNA, the CDR3 is TGTGCCAGCAGCGGGGGACAGGTCGGGACTGAAGCTTTCTTT.

The chain employs TRBV19 and TRBJ1-1; 9 bases map to TRBD1. The V gene's germline CDR1 is LNHDA and CDR2 SQIVND (reference sequence). The CDR3 spans 15 residues. The V segment lost 7 bases and the J segment 2 bases; nucleotides outside the gene matches: 8. The CDR3 DNA sequence: TGTGCCAGTACCCCGGACAGGGGAAGAAACACTGAAGCTTTCTTT. Its translation is CASTPDRGRNTEAFF.

The rearrangement joins TRBV5-1 to TRBJ2-3; 11 bases are shared with TRBD2. J was trimmed by 6 bases and V by 0 bases; bases with no gene match: 6. Germline CDR1 and CDR2: SGHRS and YFSETQ. The CDR3 consists of 16 residues. Written as DNA, the CDR3 is TGCGCCAGCAGCTTGGTTAGCGGGGGGGCCTTGGATACGCAGTATTTT. Translated: CASSLVSGGALDTQYF. The full variable domain, its missing parts supplied by reference TRBV5-1 and TRBJ2-3, is KAGVTQTPRYLIKTRGQQVTLSCSPISGHRSVSWYQQTPGQGLQFLFEYFSETQRNKGNFPGRFSGRQFSNSRSEMNVSTLELGDSALYLCASSLVSGGALDTQYFGPGTRLTVL.

This rearrangement joins TRBV18 to TRBJ1-1; tentatively, D is TRBD1 (5 bases). V dropped 4 bases and J dropped 4 bases, with 13 bases sitting between them. From germline, CDR1 is KGHSH and CDR2 LQKENI. There are 14 residues in the CDR3. CDR3 sequence: CASSRGGAGTEAFF. The CDR3 nucleotides read TGTGCCAGCTCACGGGGAGGGGCGGGCACTGAAGCTTTCTTT.

This chain joins TRBV15 and TRBJ1-2, with D perhaps TRBD1 (6 bases). The CDR3 is made up of 11 amino acids. Germline V gene lookup returns CDR1 LNHNV and CDR2 YYDKDF (reference sequence). V was shortened by 7 bases and J by 6 bases, with 9 bases between the two germline ends. Here the CDR3 DNA reads TGTGCCACCACAACAGGGAATGGCTACACCTTC. Translation gives CATTTGNGYTF.

The chain carries TRBV7-2 and TRBJ2-7; D remains ambiguous. The CDR3 is 11 residues long. V was pared by 5 bases and J by 3 bases, with 5 bases between. CDR1 is SGHTA, CDR2 FQGNSA, per germline. The CDR3 spells CASSNNYEQYF. Here the CDR3 DNA reads TGTGCCAGCAGCAACAACTACGAGCAGTACTTC. The entire variable domain, with the rest obtained from reference TRBV7-2 and TRBJ2-7, is as follows: GAGVSQSPSNKVTEKGKDVELRCDPISGHTALYWYRQSLGQGLEFLIYFQGNSAPDKSGLPSDRFSAERTGGSVSTLTIQRTQQEDSAVYLCASSNNYEQYFGPGTRLTVT.

The rearrangement uses TRBV2 and TRBJ2-5; TRBD2 matches 7 bases. The CDR3 covers 12 residues. Germline V gene lookup returns CDR1 SNHLY and CDR2 FYNNEI. Trimming took 8 bases from V and 5 from J; bases not matched to a gene: 5. The CDR3 DNA sequence: TGTGCCAGCGGGGGGGTTGGGGAGACCCAGTACTTC. This translates into CASGGVGETQYF.

The chain links TRBV19 to TRBJ1-2; 7 bases align to TRBD1. Germline V gene sequence: CDR1 LNHDA, CDR2 SQIVND (reference sequence). This CDR3 contains 14 residues. J was trimmed by 2 bases and V by 4 bases; bases with no gene match: 4. CDR3 residues: CASSTQDRNYGYTF. The CDR3 DNA sequence: TGTGCCAGTAGTACGCAGGACAGGAACTATGGCTACACCTTC.

The chain joins TRBV7-9 to TRBJ1-2; D is uncertain. V was shortened by 5 bases and J by 2 bases, with 18 bases between the two germline ends. Per germline, CDR1 SEHNR and CDR2 FQNEAQ (reference sequence). The CDR3 contains 16 residues. The CDR3 is CASSPLGQARNYGYTF. The CDR3 DNA sequence: TGTGCCAGCAGCCCCCTCGGCCAGGCGAGAAACTATGGCTACACCTTC.

A few counts support this clone. V and J are TRBV9 and TRBJ1-2; 7 bases line up with TRBD1. Germline CDR1 reads SGDLS; CDR2 reads YYNGEE. Germline trimming cut 1 base from V and 6 bases from J; bases unmatched to any gene: 18. The CDR3 is 18 amino acids. CDR3 nucleotide sequence: TGTGCCAGCAGCGTAAACAGCCGGGACAGCAGTATTAAGAATGGCTACACCTTC. It specifies CASSVNSRDSSIKNGYTF.

The chain recombines TRBV2 with TRBJ2-5; 7 positions agree with TRBD1. V was pared by 4 bases and J by 5 bases, with 4 bases of the junction left unmatched. CDR3 size: 13 residues. The germline V gene encodes CDR1 SNHLY and CDR2 FYNNEI. In nucleotides, the CDR3 is TGTGCCAGCAGTGGAGGGGGCTTGGAGACCCAGTACTTC. Its protein product is CASSGGGLETQYF.

The chain joins TRBV15 to TRBJ1-6; possibly TRBD1 for D (6 bases). The CDR3 is 17 residues long. Trimming cost V 2 bases and J 8 bases, with 19 bases left between them. The V gene's germline CDR1 is LNHNV and CDR2 YYDKDF (reference sequence). CDR3 sequence: CATSRNSQGFSDSPLHF. The CDR3 DNA sequence: TGTGCCACCAGCAGAAATTCTCAGGGGTTTTCGGATTCACCCCTCCACTTT.

V is TRBV5-4 and J is TRBJ1-2; TRBD1 matches at 8 bases. V shed 5 bases, J shed 4 bases, and the junction held 7 bases outside the gene matches. Germline CDR1 SGHNT, CDR2 YYREEE (reference sequence). The CDR3 is 14 amino acids. The CDR3 bases are TGTGCCAGCAGTCACACAGGGGGGCTCTATGGCTACACCTTC. Translation: CASSHTGGLYGYTF.

The CDR3 is CASSVLGREKGDEQFF. The CDR3 DNA sequence: TGTGCCAGCAGCGTTCTGGGCAGGGAGAAGGGGGATGAGCAGTTCTTC. The chain employs TRBV9 and TRBJ2-1; TRBD1 is a possible D gene (6 bases). The V end lost 2 bases, the J end lost 8 bases, and 20 bases lay between the germline ends. Germline CDR1 and CDR2: SGDLS and YYNGEE. The CDR3 totals 16 residues.

This clone was seen a handful of times. J is TRBJ2-6 and V is TRBV12-3 or TRBV12-4; D gene unclear. V was trimmed by 6 bases and J by 0 bases, leaving 3 bases between them. The CDR3 length is 13 residues. The CDR3 DNA follows: TGTGCCAGCAGGAGCTCTGGGGCCAACGTCCTGACTTTC. Its translation: CASRSSGANVLTF.

The chain has TRBV15 and TRBJ2-5, with a possible D match to TRBD2 (5 bases). The CDR3 has 15 residues. Per the germline V gene, CDR1 is LNHNV and CDR2 is YYDKDF (reference sequence). V lost 0 bases to trimming and J lost 5 bases, with 13 bases between them. This chain's CDR3 is CATSRDREGRETQYF. DNA for the CDR3: TGTGCCACCAGCAGAGATCGGGAAGGCAGGGAGACCCAGTACTTC.

The chain uses TRBV6-2 or TRBV6-3 and TRBJ1-1; D not certain. CDR1 and CDR2 (germline): MNHEY, SVGEGT. There are 13 residues in the CDR3. The V end was cut by 1 base, the J end by 5 bases, with 8 bases between. This CDR3 reads CASSYWSGTEAFF. CDR3 sequence (DNA): TGTGCCAGCAGTTACTGGTCGGGGACTGAAGCTTTCTTT.

The V and J genes are TRBV6-2 or TRBV6-3 and TRBJ1-5, with TRBD1 identical over 7 bases. The CDR3 runs 18 residues. Unmatched junction bases numbered 14, after V lost 0 bases and J lost 6 bases. Germline CDR1 reads MNHEY; CDR2 reads SVGEGT. The CDR3 protein is CASSYSPSDRVGSQPQHF. For the CDR3, the DNA is TGTGCCAGCAGTTACTCCCCTTCAGACAGGGTGGGCAGTCAGCCCCAGCATTTT.

This clone showed up just once. The gene calls are TRBV19 and TRBJ1-5; TRBD1 aligns across 9 bases. V lost 3 bases, J lost 0 bases, and 9 bases stayed unmatched. The CDR3 covers 18 residues. Germline loops: CDR1 LNHDA, CDR2 SQIVND (reference sequence). The CDR3 DNA reads as TGTGCCAGTAGTATGCGCGGGACAGGGACAATTAGCAATCAGCCCCAGCATTTT. Amino acid sequence: CASSMRGTGTISNQPQHF. Full variable domain (rest looked up from reference TRBV19 and TRBJ1-5): DGGITQSPKYLFRKEGQNVTLSCEQNLNHDAMYWYRQDPGQGLRLIYYSQIVNDFQKGDIAEGYSVSREKKESFPLTVTSAQKNPTAFYLCASSMRGTGTISNQPQHFGDGTRLSIL.

This clone was seen a few times. The chain has TRBV7-9 and TRBJ1-4; 8 bases agree with TRBD1. The CDR3 consists of 16 residues. The germline V gene has CDR1 SEHNR and CDR2 FQNEAQ (reference sequence). The V gene end was trimmed by 5 bases and the J gene end by 8 bases; junction bases not matched to a gene: 13. For the CDR3, the DNA is TGTGCCAGCAGCCAAACAGCAGGGGGCGTTTTCGAAAAACTGTTTTTT. Translated, it gives CASSQTAGGVFEKLFF.